This T cell receptor (beta chain) appears in the sequencing data of a study of blood T cell repertoires in COVID-19. This CDR3 contains 15 residues. In germline, CDR1 is SGHTA, CDR2 FQGNSA. With 0 bases clipped from V and 5 bases from J, the junction kept 3 bases outside the gene matches. The repertoire was sequenced with immunoSEQ multiplex PCR; TCRdb's copy has only in-frame clones and lacks some. The sample holds 130,000 to 150,000 clones, 70% to 90% seen once. Sequencing used peripheral blood. The TCR was taken from a woman in her fifties or sixties with COVID-19, enrolled during active disease. The chain is built from TRBV7-2 and TRBJ2-1; TRBD2 agrees at 8 bases. CDR3 nucleotides: TGTGCCAGCAGCTTAGCGAGCGGGGGAGACAATGAGCAGTTCTTC. It translates to CASSLASGGDNEQFF.